This T cell receptor (beta chain) was documented in a study of T-cell memory formation after mild COVID-19. Overall study findings and caveats: Contracting CD4+ clones were located mainly in CM and EM, and CD8+ clones in EMRA.

Employing constant-segment primers, 5'RACE generated TCR alpha and TCR beta cDNA libraries bearing sample barcodes and UMIs. TCRdb re-derived calls from the 5' RACE reads in MiXCR, one entry per CDR3 protein. The sample holds around 320,000 distinct CDR3 sequences; just under 20% are singletons and the top ten take around 20%. CDR3 length: 13 residues. Per germline, CDR1 SEHNR and CDR2 FQNEAQ (reference sequence). V was trimmed by 5 bases and J by 2 bases, leaving 10 bases between them. Remarks on this clonotype: Its specificity is not known.

This receptor was identified in a man younger than 35 who had mild COVID-19 (a few samples of this study predate the infection). Cell type and time point are not known. Sequencing was carried out using PBMCs or a T cell subset sorted from them (not recorded which). V usage is TRBV7-9 and J usage is TRBJ2-7; TRBD1 is a possible D gene (6 bases). The CDR3 sequence: CASSRRDTYEQYF. The CDR3 nucleotides are TGTGCCAGCAGCCGACGGGACACCTACGAGCAGTACTTC.